This T cell receptor (beta chain) was sequenced in a study of early T cells in non-severe SARS-CoV-2 infection (dated by TCRdb to 2020 to 2023). About the full investigation: Because TCR sequencing relied on bulk RNA taken from unsorted whole blood, pairing of alpha and beta chains was not possible.

The full study reports these points: Matching against VDJdb was skewed toward anti-spike CD8 responses, likely underestimated virus-specific expansions, and missed private and CD4 specificities.

Receptor amplification or capture employed 5' RACE. Sequenced on a NextSeq 500. Unique molecular identifiers were attached to individual cDNA molecules in the TCR library protocol so that sequencing error and PCR bias could be corrected. Both TCR alpha and beta chains were sequenced, and tight co-correlation was observed between alpha and beta sequence abundances in each sample. On the study's bioinformatics: V gene, J gene and CDR3 annotation of TCR sequences was performed with Decombinator V4. TCRs were defined as expanded if a significant change between any two time points was detected under a Poisson model with p below 0.0001. TCR abundances were normalised to the total number of TCRs sequenced per sample and were expressed as counts per million. TRAV1-2 paired with TRAJ12, TRAJ20 or TRAJ33 defined MAIT TCRs, while TRAV10 paired with TRAJ18 defined iNKT TCRs. A search of VDJdb, accessed on 1 November 2021, was run for TCRs annotated to CMV, EBV and SARS-CoV-2, with TCRs annotated for multiple antigens excluded. TCRdb passed the public sequencing reads through fastp at Q25 and MiXCR, retaining productive beta sequences. Entries that share a CDR3 protein sequence are merged under the most common genes and DNA. Here the V and J calls rest on TCRdb's processing, not on the authors' analysis. The sample table records 87,000 or so distinct CDR3 sequences; roughly 12% of these occur just once. Approximately 7% of the sample goes to the ten largest clones.

The CDR3 measures 15 amino acids from cysteine to phenylalanine. Only CDR3 DNA is held: 45 bases, read in frame from base 1. For this chain, trimming is 7 bases at the V end and 0 bases at the J end, and the number of junction bases without a gene match is 5. The germline V gene (reference sequence) yields SEHNR for CDR1 and FQNEAQ for CDR2. Set within a cohort of healthcare workers in London, UK, this nested case-control study involved weekly PCR testing of nasopharyngeal swabs along with blood sampling. Healthcare workers were recruited between 23 and 31 March 2020, during the week of the UK lockdown, and were followed weekly for up to roughly 16 weeks. This clonotype came up a few times. What antigen it recognizes has not been identified. No base qualities exist here, and no much larger clone lies one base off it.

The V and J genes are TRBV7-9 and TRBJ1-4; TRBD1 agrees with 7 junctional bases. The sequence derives from an adult who was a healthcare worker with PCR-confirmed SARS-CoV-2 infection or an uninfected control (not recorded which). Sequenced input: whole blood. The CDR3 protein: CASMDRLATNEKLFF. The DNA sequence is TGTGCCAGCATGGACAGGCTAGCAACTAATGAAAAACTGTTTTTT.